The subject of this entry is one T cell receptor (beta chain). No antigen is known for it. Quantitative barcoded 5'-RACE was used to prepare TCR beta libraries. TCRdb recomputed calls from the 5' RACE reads with MiXCR, one row per CDR3 protein. The sample lists about 540,000 distinct CDR3 sequences; 10% to 15% were seen once. The sample originates from a study of CD8 T cells in ankylosing spondylitis. General observations from the study: Reported data indicate significant enrichment of disease-linked clones within matched ankylosing spondylitis synovial fluid. A TCR beta motif of eight highly homologous variants appeared characteristic of ankylosing spondylitis blood. Reactive arthritis synovial fluid and blood were previously reported to contain some motif variants.

V dropped 1 base and J dropped 2 bases, with 15 bases sitting between them. The CDR3 extends over 17 amino acids. Germline loops: CDR1 SGHVS, CDR2 FNYEAQ. The chain combines TRBV7-6 with TRBJ2-1, with D perhaps being TRBD1 or TRBD2 (5 bases each). The sequenced material came from blood, either unsorted or a sorted T cell fraction (not recorded which). This TCR was recovered from a male donor with ankylosing spondylitis. The CDR3 protein is CASSLVPPGTAYNEQFF. The CDR3 coding sequence is TGTGCCAGCAGCTTAGTGCCCCCCGGGACGGCCTACAATGAGCAGTTCTTC.